This TCR beta chain is drawn from a study of control samples from healthy donors and cancer patients (dated by TCRdb to between 2020 and 2021). A note on this clone: Its antigen is not yet known. Per-base quality was not reported, and no clone a single base away is much larger than it.

CDR1 is given as MNHNY and CDR2 as SVGAGI, both from the germline V gene (reference sequence). The V end gives up 5 bases and the J end 10 bases, leaving 7 bases in the junction not matched to a gene. CDR3 length: 14 amino acids, cysteine to phenylalanine. Kept here is only the CDR3 DNA, which spans 42 bases and is read in frame from base 1. The library was made by the immunoSEQ multiplex PCR assay. Drawn from immuneACCESS, this table holds only the in-frame rearrangements with V and J called that TCRdb kept. Clones are partly lost; checked studies trace under half to an unresolved V gene and leave the rest unexplained. This sample has 200,000 to 250,000 clones in its table, and about 93% of those were observed once. The ten largest clones take up about 1.6% of the sample.

Sequenced sample: blood. Here the chain combines TRBV6-6 and TRBJ1-6, with 8 middle bases fitting TRBD1. This TCR derives from a man in his fifties in good health. The CDR3 region has the sequence CASSPDRAKSPLHF. At the DNA level, the sequence is TGTGCCAGCAGTCCGGACAGGGCTAAGTCACCCCTCCACTTT.